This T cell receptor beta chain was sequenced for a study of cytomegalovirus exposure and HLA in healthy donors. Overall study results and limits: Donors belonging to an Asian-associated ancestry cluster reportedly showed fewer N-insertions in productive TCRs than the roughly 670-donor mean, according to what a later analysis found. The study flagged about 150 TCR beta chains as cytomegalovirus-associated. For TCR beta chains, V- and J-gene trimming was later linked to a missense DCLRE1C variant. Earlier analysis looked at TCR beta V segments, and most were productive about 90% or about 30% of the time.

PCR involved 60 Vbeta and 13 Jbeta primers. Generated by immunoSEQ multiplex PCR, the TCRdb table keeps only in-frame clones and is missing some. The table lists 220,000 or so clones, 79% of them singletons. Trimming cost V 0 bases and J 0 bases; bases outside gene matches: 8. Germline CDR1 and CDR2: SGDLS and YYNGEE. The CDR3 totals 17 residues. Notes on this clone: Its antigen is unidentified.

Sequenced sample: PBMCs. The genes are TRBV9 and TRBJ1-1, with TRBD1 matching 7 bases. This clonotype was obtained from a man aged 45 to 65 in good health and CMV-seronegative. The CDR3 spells CASSVASGTALNTEAFF. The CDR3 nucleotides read TGTGCCAGCAGCGTAGCTAGTGGGACAGCCTTGAACACTGAAGCTTTCTTT.